The 16 T cell receptor beta chains below were found in one sample sequenced in a study of blood T cell repertoires in COVID-19. Profiled with immunoSEQ multiplex PCR; TCRdb holds only in-frame clones, not every one. The table lists fewer than 150,000 clones, around 87% of them singletons, with more than 5% in the top ten. Sequenced: peripheral blood. These receptors came from a human donor in a cohort sampled during active COVID-19.

The chain recombines TRBV30 with TRBJ1-4; D unresolved. The CDR3 is 12 amino acids. Trimming left V 0 bases short and J 8 bases short, with 7 bases between. Per germline, CDR1 GTSNPN and CDR2 SVGIG (reference sequence). The DNA of the CDR3 is TGTGCCTGGAGTGTACGTGAGGAAAAACTGTTTTTT. It translates to CAWSVREEKLFF.

A remark on this clone: Mismatch with germline at one junction end may stem from a read error. J is TRBJ2-1 and V is TRBV7-7; 7 bases line up with TRBD2. The CDR3 loop spans 13 amino acids. The V gene's germline CDR1 is SSHAT and CDR2 FNYEAQ (reference sequence). This CDR3 is CASSPGGYNEQFF. CDR3 DNA sequence: TGTGCTAGCAGCCCGGGGGGCTACAATGAGCAGTTCTTC.

This chain links TRBV21-1 with TRBJ2-1; the table names TRBD2, a call not compared with the DNA. TRBV21-1 is a pseudogene locus. The CDR3 length is 15 residues. This chain's CDR3 is CASSLAGPRSNEQFF. CDR3 in DNA: TGTGCCAGCAGCCTGGCGGGGCCCCGGAGCAATGAGCAGTTCTTC.

J is TRBJ2-3 and V is TRBV27, with 10 bases matching TRBD2. J lost 7 bases, V lost 7 bases, and 11 bases had no gene match. The CDR3 is 15 amino acids. Germline-derived CDR1 and CDR2 are MNHEY and SMNVEV (reference sequence). CDR3 loop: CASMVKRGGAHTQYF. CDR3 in DNA: TGTGCCAGCATGGTTAAGCGGGGGGGCGCACATACGCAGTATTTT.

This clone was picked up one time. This chain uses TRBV6-5 with TRBJ2-7; tentatively, D is TRBD2 (6 bases). The CDR3 runs 14 residues. Trimming cost V 6 bases and J 2 bases, with 14 bases left between them. The germline gives CDR1 MNHEY, CDR2 SVGAGI. The CDR3 spells CASRFRGGPYEQYF. The CDR3 region has the DNA TGTGCCAGCAGGTTTCGGGGAGGTCCCTACGAGCAGTACTTC.

J is TRBJ2-7 and V is TRBV7-6, with D possibly TRBD2 on 6 matching bases. V dropped 5 bases and J dropped 3 bases, with 8 bases sitting between them. The CDR3 covers 12 residues. The germline V gene encodes CDR1 SGHVS and CDR2 FNYEAQ. CDR3 bases: TGTGCCAGCAGCCCCGGGGGCTACGAGCAGTACTTC. This codes for CASSPGGYEQYF.

The chain recombines TRBV4-1 with TRBJ1-1; TRBD1 might be the D (5 bases). Germline-derived CDR1 and CDR2 are MGHRA and YSYEKL. This CDR3 contains 18 residues. V lost 0 bases to trimming and J lost 2 bases, with 19 bases between them. CDR3 residues: CASSQDPPHRRGNTEAFF. The CDR3 DNA is TGCGCCAGCAGCCAAGATCCCCCACATCGGCGGGGCAACACTGAAGCTTTCTTT.

This rearrangement joins TRBV25-1 to TRBJ2-7; tentatively, D is TRBD2 (7 bases). The germline V and J ends were trimmed by 1 base and 5 bases, with 24 bases remaining between them. CDR1 is MGHDK, CDR2 SYGVNS, per germline. The CDR3 runs to 18 residues. CDR3 in DNA: TGTGCCAGCAGTGAATCCGAGGGAAGGGCGCCGGGGGGCAACGAGCAGTACTTC. It specifies CASSESEGRAPGGNEQYF.

V usage is TRBV6-5 and J usage is TRBJ2-7; 9 bases line up with TRBD1. This CDR3 has 14 amino acids. Germline V gives CDR1 MNHEY, CDR2 SVGAGI. V dropped 8 bases and J dropped 0; count of bases not matched to a gene: 5. The CDR3 nucleotides are TGTGCCAGCGGCTTGGGACAGGGCTCCTACGAGCAGTACTTC. Protein: CASGLGQGSYEQYF.

DNA for the CDR3: TGTGCCAGCAGCGTAGATACGATGGCCCGCTATGGCTACACCTTC. It is translated as CASSVDTMARYGYTF. V gene TRBV9 combines with J gene TRBJ1-2, with D unresolved. The CDR3 has 15 amino acids. In germline, CDR1 is SGDLS, CDR2 YYNGEE. Trimming left V 0 bases short and J 4 bases short, with 13 bases between.

This sequence joins TRBV30 and TRBJ1-5; D gene unclear. Germline CDR1 and CDR2: GTSNPN and SVGIG (reference sequence). Trimming removed 0 bases from V and 0 bases from J, with 6 bases in between. The length of the CDR3 is 14 residues. CDR3 residues: CAWSVQNSNQPQHF. DNA of the CDR3: TGTGCCTGGAGTGTACAGAATAGCAATCAGCCCCAGCATTTT.

The rearrangement uses TRBV7-9 and TRBJ1-4; no reliable D call. Trimming stripped 6 bases from V and 8 bases from J, with 13 bases between. CDR1 and CDR2 from the germline V gene are SEHNR and FQNEAQ (reference sequence). The CDR3 has 13 amino acids. Here the CDR3 DNA reads TGTGCCAGCAGGCCTGGGCCCAACGAAAAACTGTTTTTT. Translated: CASRPGPNEKLFF. Supplemented by reference TRBV7-9 and TRBJ1-4, the full variable domain reads DTGVSQNPRHKITKRGQNVTFRCDPISEHNRLYWYRQTLGQGPEFLTYFQNEAQLEKSRLLSDRFSAERPKGSFSTLEIQRTEQGDSAMYLCASRPGPNEKLFFGSGTQLSVL.

This chain uses TRBV19 with TRBJ2-1; 15 nucleotides line up with TRBD2. Germline V gene data show CDR1 as LNHDA and CDR2 as SQIVND (reference sequence). V was clipped by 4 bases and J by 7 bases; unmatched bases: 2. The CDR3 length is 15 residues. The DNA of the CDR3 is TGTGCCAGTAGTAGGACTAGCGGGAGGGGGAATGAGCAGTTCTTC. Protein sequence: CASSRTSGRGNEQFF.

The CDR3 DNA follows: TGTGCCAGCAGTCCCCCGACAGGGGATGGCTACACCTTC. This translates into CASSPPTGDGYTF. This chain links TRBV6-5 with TRBJ1-2; the match to TRBD1 covers 8 bases. The CDR3 extends over 13 amino acids. The V gene end was trimmed by 5 bases and the J gene end by 6 bases; junction bases not matched to a gene: 5. Germline V gives CDR1 MNHEY, CDR2 SVGAGI.

This chain uses TRBV4-2 with TRBJ2-2; 14 bases agree with TRBD2. Trimming at V came to 0 bases and at J to 6 bases, leaving 9 bases not matched to a gene. The CDR3 covers 19 residues. Germline V gene sequence: CDR1 LGHNA, CDR2 YNFKEQ. The CDR3 DNA reads as TGTGCCAGCAGCCAAGATCTTAAGGGACTAGCGGGAGCTTCCGGGGAGCTGTTTTTT. Translating gives CASSQDLKGLAGASGELFF.

The CDR3 bases are TGCGCCAGCAGCTTGGTTCCCGGGAGAGAGACCCAGTACTTC. This encodes CASSLVPGRETQYF. V and J are TRBV5-1 and TRBJ2-5; possibly TRBD2 for D (6 bases). Germline V gene lookup returns CDR1 SGHRS and CDR2 YFSETQ. The CDR3 runs to 14 residues. The ends were cut back, 0 bases at V and 4 bases at J, with 10 bases in the middle.